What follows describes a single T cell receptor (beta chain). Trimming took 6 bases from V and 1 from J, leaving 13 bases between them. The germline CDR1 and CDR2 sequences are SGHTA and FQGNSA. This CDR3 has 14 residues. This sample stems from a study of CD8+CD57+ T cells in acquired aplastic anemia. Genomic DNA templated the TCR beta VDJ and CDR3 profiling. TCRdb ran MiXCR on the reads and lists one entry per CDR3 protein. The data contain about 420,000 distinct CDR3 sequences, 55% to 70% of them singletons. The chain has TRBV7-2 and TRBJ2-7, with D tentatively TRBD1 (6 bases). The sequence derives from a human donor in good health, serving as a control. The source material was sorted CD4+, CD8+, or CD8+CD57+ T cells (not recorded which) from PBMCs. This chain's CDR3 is CASRSDRRSYEQYF. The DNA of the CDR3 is TGTGCCAGCAGATCAGACAGGAGGTCCTACGAGCAGTACTTC.